Presented here are 18 T cell receptor beta chains from one specimen sequenced in a study of T cells in Graves' hyperthyroidism and ophthalmopathy. Amplified TCR beta CDR3 regions derived from RNA transcripts. First-round RT-PCR targeting the TCR CDR3 was performed with the HTBI primer set. From the multiplex PCR reads, TCRdb called clonotypes with MiXCR, one entry per CDR3 protein. The sample consists of fewer than 650,000 distinct CDR3 sequences, 46% of them appearing once. The specimen was peripheral blood or thyroid tissue (not recorded which). The receptors shown here come from an adult woman with Graves' disease, either hyperthyroidism or ophthalmopathy (not recorded which).

This clonotype was detected ten times or more. The chain combines TRBV7-9 with TRBJ2-7; weak D call: TRBD1 (6 bases). Germline CDR1 reads SEHNR; CDR2 reads FQNEAQ (reference sequence). The CDR3 spans 14 residues. Trimming removed 5 bases at V and 5 bases at J, with 16 bases between. Written as DNA, the CDR3 is TGTGCCAGCAGCCTACAAAGCCCAGGGGACGAGCAGTACTTC. Protein sequence: CASSLQSPGDEQYF.

This clonotype appeared once. The CDR3: CASSLWENQPQHF. CDR3 bases: TGTGCCAGCAGCTTATGGGAGAATCAGCCCCAGCATTTT. The V call is TRBV5-4, the J call TRBJ1-5; the D is unclear. Deletions cut 2 bases from V and 4 bases from J, with 7 bases between. Germline CDR1 reads SGHNT; CDR2 reads YYREEE (reference sequence). The CDR3 is made up of 13 amino acids.

The chain links TRBV19 to TRBJ1-2, with 7 bases identical to TRBD1. The V segment lost 4 bases and the J segment 0 bases; nucleotides outside the gene matches: 2. The CDR3 is 14 amino acids. The germline CDR1 and CDR2 sequences are LNHDA and SQIVND (reference sequence). DNA of the CDR3: TGTGCCAGTAGTACGGGACAGCCTAACTATGGCTACACCTTC. It codes for CASSTGQPNYGYTF.

Many counts were recorded for this clonotype. CDR3 coding DNA: TGCAGTGCTGGAAAAGCCGGGGAGCTGTTTTTT. Its translation: CSAGKAGELFF. This sequence joins TRBV20-1 and TRBJ2-2, with unresolved D. V was trimmed by 5 bases and J by 6 bases, leaving 7 bases between them. This CDR3 spans 11 amino acids. Germline assignment: CDR1 DFQATT and CDR2 SNEGSKA (reference sequence).

CDR3: CASSMASVKNSNQPQHF. In nucleotides, the CDR3 is TGTGCCAGTAGTATGGCGTCGGTCAAAAATAGCAATCAGCCCCAGCATTTT. The rearrangement links TRBV19 to TRBJ1-5, with D unclear. The CDR3 spans 17 residues. Germline V gene data show CDR1 as LNHDA and CDR2 as SQIVND (reference sequence). The V end was cut by 3 bases, the J end by 0 bases, with 15 bases between.

The chain recombines TRBV7-3 with TRBJ2-5; 10 bases match TRBD1. Germline lookup yields CDR1 SGHTA and CDR2 FQGTGA. This CDR3 region has 14 residues. V trimming: 6 bases; J trimming: 5 bases; junction bases outside the gene matches: 6. CDR3 sequence: CASSLGQGYETQYF. CDR3 nucleotide sequence: TGTGCCAGCAGTTTGGGACAGGGGTACGAGACCCAGTACTTC.

Details on this clonotype: A read error may produce the germline difference seen at one junction end. This rearrangement joins TRBV7-7 to TRBJ1-1, with 7 positions matching TRBD1. The CDR3 has 18 amino acids. Per germline, CDR1 SSHAT and CDR2 FNYEAQ (reference sequence). CDR3 in DNA: TGTGCTAGCAGCCCTACCTTTCTGTCGGGACAGATGAACACTGAAGCTTTCTTT. Translating it yields CASSPTFLSGQMNTEAFF. The full variable domain, completed using reference TRBV7-7 and TRBJ1-1, is GAGVSQSPRYKVTKRGQDVTLRCDPISSHATLYWYQQALGQGPEFLTYFNYEAQPDKSGLPSDRFSAERPEGSISTLTIQRTEQRDSAMYRCASSPTFLSGQMNTEAFFGQGTRLTVV.

This clonotype was counted ten times or more. J is TRBJ1-6 and V is TRBV7-9, with no clear D. Germline V lookup: CDR1 SEHNR, CDR2 FQNEAQ (reference sequence). The CDR3 contains 14 residues. V was shortened by 3 bases and J by 5 bases, with 8 bases between the two germline ends. In DNA form, the CDR3 reads TGTGCCAGCAGCTTGACCGACCATAATTCACCCCTCCACTTT. This gives the protein CASSLTDHNSPLHF. The entire variable domain, with the rest obtained from reference TRBV7-9 and TRBJ1-6, is as follows: DTGVSQNPRHKITKRGQNVTFRCDPISEHNRLYWYRQTLGQGPEFLTYFQNEAQLEKSRLLSDRFSAERPKGSFSTLEIQRTEQGDSAMYLCASSLTDHNSPLHFGNGTRLTVT.

This clonotype occurred once. V gene TRBV15 combines with J gene TRBJ1-1; D is ambiguous. The CDR3 length is 15 residues. Germline loops: CDR1 LNHNV, CDR2 YYDKDF (reference sequence). V shed 3 bases and J shed 3 bases, with 14 bases lying between them. CDR3 nucleotide sequence: TGTGCCACCAGCAGCTTGGACGCCGGGGACACTGAAGCTTTCTTT. Residues: CATSSLDAGDTEAFF. Full variable domain (outside the CDR3, taken from reference TRBV15 and TRBJ1-1): DAMVIQNPRYQVTQFGKPVTLSCSQTLNHNVMYWYQQKSSQAPKLLFHYYDKDFNNEADTPDNFQSRRPNTSFCFLDIRSPGLGDTAMYLCATSSLDAGDTEAFFGQGTRLTVV.

The chain recombines TRBV19 with TRBJ1-2, with 8 bases lining up with TRBD1. In germline, CDR1 is LNHDA, CDR2 SQIVND (reference sequence). CDR3 size: 13 residues. Trimming cost V 10 bases and J 3 bases; bases outside gene matches: 7. The CDR3 is CATETGDDYGYTF. In DNA form, the CDR3 reads TGTGCCACGGAGACAGGGGATGACTATGGCTACACCTTC.

This clonotype was seen only a few times. CDR3 coding DNA: TGTGCCATTCAGGGTTCCAAGTACGAGCAGTACTTC. Translating it yields CAIQGSKYEQYF. V gene TRBV28 combines with J gene TRBJ2-7, with a weak D call TRBD1 (5 bases). CDR1 is MDHEN, CDR2 SYDVKM, per germline. This CDR3 region has 12 residues. Deletions cut 10 bases from V and 4 bases from J, with 14 bases between.

The chain is built from TRBV29-1 and TRBJ1-1; the D is unclear. This CDR3 is 13 amino acids long. Trimming cost V 4 bases and J 1 base, with 10 bases left between them. Per the germline V gene, CDR1 is SQVTM and CDR2 is ANQGSEA. The CDR3 nucleotides read TGCAGCGTTGTTGGCGGCGGGAACACTGAAGCTTTCTTT. Encoded protein: CSVVGGGNTEAFF.

V gene TRBV5-6 combines with J gene TRBJ1-1, with 11 bases aligning to TRBD1. V trimming: 3 bases; J trimming: 1 base; junction bases outside the gene matches: 5. This CDR3 has 16 amino acids. From germline, CDR1 is SGHDT and CDR2 YYEEEE. CDR3 region: CASSSGQGARNTEAFF. CDR3 nucleotides: TGTGCCAGCAGCTCCGGACAGGGGGCTCGGAACACTGAAGCTTTCTTT.

The V call is TRBV15, the J call TRBJ2-5, with unresolved D. CDR1 is LNHNV and CDR2 is YYDKDF in the germline V gene (reference sequence). Between the trimmed V and J ends, which lost 0 bases and 1 base, there was a span of 9 bases. The CDR3 contains 15 residues. CDR3: CATSRDGHRQETQYF. The CDR3 DNA reads TGTGCCACCAGCAGAGATGGGCACCGCCAAGAGACCCAGTACTTC.

The chain links TRBV7-2 to TRBJ2-7, with D possibly being TRBD1 (6 bases). Per germline, CDR1 SGHTA and CDR2 FQGNSA. The germline V and J ends were trimmed by 5 bases and 2 bases, with 13 bases remaining between them. The CDR3 consists of 14 residues. The chain's CDR3 is CASSLTGITYEQYF. The CDR3 nucleotides read TGTGCCAGCAGCCTAACAGGGATCACCTACGAGCAGTACTTC.

This chain connects TRBV12-3 or TRBV12-4 to TRBJ2-7; 12 bases match TRBD2. The CDR3 consists of 15 residues. Trimming removed 7 bases from V and 2 bases from J; junction bases left unmatched: 6. In DNA form, the CDR3 reads TGTGCCAGCACCGACCGACTAGCGGGGGCCTACGAGCAGTACTTC. Translation: CASTDRLAGAYEQYF.

This clonotype was observed many times. This chain connects TRBV5-8 to TRBJ2-7; a weak D match, TRBD2 (6 bases). V was shortened by 0 bases and J by 2 bases, with 9 bases between the two germline ends. The length of the CDR3 is 14 residues. Per the germline V gene, CDR1 is SGHTS and CDR2 is YDEGEE. The DNA for the CDR3 is TGTGCCAGCAGCTTGGATAGCGGACCCTACGAGCAGTACTTC. Its protein product is CASSLDSGPYEQYF.

The chain employs TRBV29-1 and TRBJ2-7; D assignment may be TRBD1 or TRBD2 (6 bases each). The CDR3 length is 14 residues. The V and J ends lost 3 bases and 4 bases respectively, with 16 bases between them. Germline-derived CDR1 and CDR2 are SQVTM and ANQGSEA. The CDR3: CSVDGGRGGYEQYF. CDR3 nucleotide sequence: TGCAGCGTTGACGGGGGCAGGGGCGGTTACGAGCAGTACTTC.